The clone carrying this T cell receptor (beta chain) was recorded many times. The source of the sample is a study of regulatory T cells in long-lasting Graves disease. J lost 3 bases, V lost 4 bases, and 11 bases had no gene match. The length of the CDR3 is 16 residues. Germline CDR1 is SNHLY and CDR2 is FYNNEI. Time point denoted: persistent/refractory GD, antithyroid drugs over 5 years with positive TRAb. From PBMCs, RNA was extracted and then used to make the TCR library. Through Arm-PCR of CDR3 regions and iRepertoire HTBI primers, TCR beta libraries were built. TCRdb called the multiplex PCR reads again in MiXCR, with one record for every CDR3 protein. The sample has approximately 400,000 distinct CDR3 sequences; 20% to 30% are singletons.

This chain joins TRBV2 and TRBJ2-5; 7 bases map to TRBD2. The sequence derives from a female donor with Graves disease. Material: peripheral blood mononuclear cells (PBMCs), obtained when the disease was refractory, from a patient treated with antithyroid drugs. DNA for the CDR3: TGTGCCAGCAGTGCCCCGCCCCAGGCGGGGGAAGAGACCCAGTACTTC. Amino acid sequence: CASSAPPQAGEETQYF.